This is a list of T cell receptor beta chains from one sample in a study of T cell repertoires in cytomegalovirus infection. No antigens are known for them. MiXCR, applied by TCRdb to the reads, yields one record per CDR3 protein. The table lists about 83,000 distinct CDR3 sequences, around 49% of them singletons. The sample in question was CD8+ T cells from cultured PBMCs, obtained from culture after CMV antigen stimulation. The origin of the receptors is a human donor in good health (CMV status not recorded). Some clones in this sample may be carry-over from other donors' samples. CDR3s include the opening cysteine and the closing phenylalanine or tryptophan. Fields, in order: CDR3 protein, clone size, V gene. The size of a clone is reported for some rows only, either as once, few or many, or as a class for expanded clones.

CDR3aa: CASSVQGGQPQHF
abundance: .
v_gene: TRBV9

CDR3aa: CASRSRGGYYQPQHF
abundance: few
v_gene: TRBV12-3/TRBV12-4

CDR3aa: CASGGGDGYTF
abundance: .
v_gene: TRBV12-5

CDR3aa: CASSVGGSGSPGTGELFF
abundance: .
v_gene: TRBV9

CDR3aa: CASSMATSGTGYEQYF
abundance: once
v_gene: TRBV19

CDR3aa: CASRRGDLREQYF
abundance: few
v_gene: TRBV7-6

CDR3aa: CASSPGRFYEQYF
abundance: few
v_gene: TRBV7-2

CDR3aa: CASSPAGYQPQHF
abundance: .
v_gene: TRBV27

CDR3aa: CSAPPGVPYNEQFF
abundance: .
v_gene: TRBV20-1

CDR3aa: CASSSTSGGGLNSPLHF
abundance: few
v_gene: TRBV7-8

CDR3aa: CASKGTGVGYEQYF
abundance: few
v_gene: TRBV6-1

CDR3aa: CASSRSRPAGWQFF
abundance: .
v_gene: TRBV7-2

CDR3aa: CASSLSFNTEAFF
abundance: .
v_gene: TRBV27

CDR3aa: CASSPGASGRSSSYNEQFF
abundance: .
v_gene: TRBV7-8

CDR3aa: CASSLPGTVLTGELFF
abundance: .
v_gene: TRBV12-3/TRBV12-4

CDR3aa: CASSLGQRSTDTQYF
abundance: .
v_gene: TRBV6-8

CDR3aa: CASSFYRVSRNTGELFF
abundance: few
v_gene: TRBV7-2

CDR3aa: CASSLEMTTDTQYF
abundance: .
v_gene: TRBV5-6

CDR3aa: CASSVGTGGLSGYTF
abundance: few
v_gene: TRBV5-4

CDR3aa: CASSCGTGSDTEAFF
abundance: .
v_gene: TRBV6-5

CDR3aa: CASIKASGRAKDTHYF
abundance: .
v_gene: TRBV6-6

CDR3aa: CSDEGQGNSPLHF
abundance: .
v_gene: TRBV29-1

CDR3aa: CATSSRGLGSPLHF
abundance: .
v_gene: TRBV15

CDR3aa: CASSSFPSRGGQETQYF
abundance: few
v_gene: TRBV27

CDR3aa: CATSDSKGLAGGYQETQYF
abundance: .
v_gene: TRBV24-1

CDR3aa: CASSSTRVRETQYF
abundance: .
v_gene: TRBV7-6

CDR3aa: CASSNLGLAGEETQYF
abundance: once
v_gene: TRBV27

CDR3aa: CASSHRGLSNEKLFF
abundance: .
v_gene: TRBV12-3/TRBV12-4

CDR3aa: CASSSSDRSNQPQHF
abundance: .
v_gene: TRBV7-9

CDR3aa: CASSRRGGGNQPQHF
abundance: .
v_gene: TRBV27

CDR3aa: CASSLGEAKNIQYF
abundance: .
v_gene: TRBV7-6

CDR3aa: CSVPRGLGQGQETQYF
abundance: few
v_gene: TRBV29-1

CDR3aa: CASRPRGDYNSPLHF
abundance: .
v_gene: TRBV6-6

CDR3aa: CASSPHFIGRPNNSYNEQFF
abundance: .
v_gene: TRBV7-8

CDR3aa: CASSRQVGELFF
abundance: few
v_gene: TRBV19

CDR3aa: CASSWTGRGNTEAFF
abundance: few
v_gene: TRBV12-3/TRBV12-4

CDR3aa: CASSLADGTGASEQYF
abundance: .
v_gene: TRBV7-6

CDR3aa: CASSLAGTLTYEQYF
abundance: .
v_gene: TRBV27

CDR3aa: CASSSLGSTPYNEQFF
abundance: once
v_gene: TRBV7-9

CDR3aa: CASSLEGVDIHEQYF
abundance: .
v_gene: TRBV12-3/TRBV12-4

CDR3aa: CASSLSGVPPLHF
abundance: .
v_gene: TRBV27